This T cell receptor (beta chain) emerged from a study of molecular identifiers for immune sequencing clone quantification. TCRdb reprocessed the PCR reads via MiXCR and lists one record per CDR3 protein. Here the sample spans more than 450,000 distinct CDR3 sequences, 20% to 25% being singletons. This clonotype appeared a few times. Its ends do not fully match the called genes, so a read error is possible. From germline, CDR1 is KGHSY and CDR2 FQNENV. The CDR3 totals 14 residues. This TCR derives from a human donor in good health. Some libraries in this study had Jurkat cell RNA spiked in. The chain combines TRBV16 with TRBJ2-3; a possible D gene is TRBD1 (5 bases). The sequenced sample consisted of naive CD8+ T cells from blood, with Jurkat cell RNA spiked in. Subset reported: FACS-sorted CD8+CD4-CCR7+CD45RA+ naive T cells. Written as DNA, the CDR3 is TGTGCCAGCAGCCCCAGCGTAAGCACAGGTACGCAGTATTTT. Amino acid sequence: CASSPSVSTGTQYF.